This is a list of T cell receptor beta chains from one sample in a study of blood T cells in healthy people across ages. From the 5' RACE reads, TCRdb called clonotypes with MiXCR, one entry per CDR3 protein. The sample lists 1.5 million to 2 million distinct CDR3 sequences, roughly 49% occurring once. Sequencing used blood. These receptors were taken from a woman aged 40 to 50 in good health. CDR3s include the opening cysteine and the closing phenylalanine or tryptophan. D genes are given only for firm matches. Clone size is shown for a subset of rows, as once, few, many or a class of expanded clone.

v_gene: TRBV7-9
j_gene: TRBJ1-2
abundance: few
d_gene: -
CDR3aa: CASSLAAGDTGFYGYTF
CDR3nt: TGTGCCAGCAGCTTAGCGGCTGGGGACACCGGTTTCTATGGCTACACCTTC

v_gene: TRBV20-1
j_gene: TRBJ2-1
abundance: -
d_gene: TRBD2
CDR3aa: CSAQGLAGGSSYNEQLF
CDR3nt: TGCAGTGCTCAGGGACTAGCGGGGGGGAGCTCCTACAATGAGCAGTTATTC

v_gene: TRBV27
j_gene: TRBJ2-3
abundance: -
d_gene: TRBD2
CDR3aa: CASSFYLAGPRDTQYF
CDR3nt: TGTGCCAGCAGTTTTTACCTAGCGGGGCCCCGGGATACGCAGTATTTT

v_gene: TRBV5-5
j_gene: TRBJ2-7
abundance: -
d_gene: -
CDR3aa: CASSPRVLAYEQYF
CDR3nt: TGTGCCAGCAGTCCCAGGGTTCTCGCCTACGAGCAGTACTTC

v_gene: TRBV6-2/TRBV6-3
j_gene: TRBJ2-3
abundance: few
d_gene: -
CDR3aa: CASSWRSTDTQYF
CDR3nt: TGTGCCAGCAGTTGGCGGAGCACAGATACGCAGTATTTT

v_gene: TRBV21-1
j_gene: TRBJ2-7
abundance: -
d_gene: -
CDR3aa: CASSKLATKGSTRIFYEQYF
CDR3nt: TGTGCCAGCAGCAAACTGGCCACAAAAGGGTCTACTAGGATCTTCTACGAGCAGTACTTC

v_gene: TRBV13
j_gene: TRBJ2-3
abundance: -
d_gene: TRBD2
CDR3aa: CASSIGLAGELSTDTQYF
CDR3nt: TGTGCCAGCAGCATCGGACTAGCGGGGGAGCTTAGCACAGATACGCAGTATTTT

v_gene: TRBV5-1
j_gene: TRBJ2-5
abundance: -
d_gene: -
CDR3aa: CASSPRRLETQYF
CDR3nt: TGCGCCAGCAGCCCCCGGAGGTTGGAGACCCAGTACTTC

v_gene: TRBV7-2
j_gene: TRBJ1-5
abundance: -
d_gene: -
CDR3aa: CASSLAGVENQPQHF
CDR3nt: TGTGCCAGCAGCTTAGCAGGGGTGGAAAATCAGCCCCAGCATTTT

v_gene: TRBV28
j_gene: TRBJ2-7
abundance: -
d_gene: TRBD2
CDR3aa: CASTLALSGNEQYF
CDR3nt: TGTGCCAGCACCCTCGCCTTGAGCGGGAACGAGCAGTACTTC

v_gene: TRBV5-6
j_gene: TRBJ1-2
abundance: -
d_gene: -
CDR3aa: CASSKDSYYGYTF
CDR3nt: TGTGCCAGCAGTAAGGACAGCTACTATGGCTACACCTTC

v_gene: TRBV28
j_gene: TRBJ2-3
abundance: few
d_gene: TRBD2
CDR3aa: CATSSSRTRQYF
CDR3nt: TGTGCCACCAGTTCCTCCCGGACTAGGCAGTATTTT

v_gene: TRBV7-9
j_gene: TRBJ2-7
abundance: -
d_gene: -
CDR3aa: CASSLPAGGSEQYF
CDR3nt: TGTGCCAGCAGCTTACCGGCTGGGGGTAGCGAGCAGTACTTC

v_gene: TRBV28
j_gene: TRBJ2-1
abundance: -
d_gene: -
CDR3aa: CASSSSRGRGNNEQFF
CDR3nt: TGTGCCAGCAGTTCCTCCCGGGGACGGGGAAACAATGAGCAGTTCTTC

v_gene: TRBV7-2
j_gene: TRBJ1-2
abundance: -
d_gene: TRBD1
CDR3aa: CASRFDRGSYGYTF
CDR3nt: TGTGCCAGCAGGTTTGACAGGGGAAGCTATGGCTACACCTTC

v_gene: TRBV27
j_gene: TRBJ2-1
abundance: few
d_gene: TRBD2
CDR3aa: CASSFGRLAGGYNEQFF
CDR3nt: TGTGCCAGCAGTTTTGGAAGACTAGCGGGGGGGTACAATGAGCAGTTCTTC

v_gene: TRBV7-2
j_gene: TRBJ2-7
abundance: -
d_gene: -
CDR3aa: CASSLTDHFYEQYF
CDR3nt: TGTGCCAGCAGCTTGACAGATCACTTCTACGAGCAGTACTTC

v_gene: TRBV29-1
j_gene: TRBJ2-5
abundance: many
d_gene: TRBD1
CDR3aa: CSIGTGLGGTQYF
CDR3nt: TGCAGCATAGGGACAGGCCTCGGGGGGACCCAGTACTTC

v_gene: TRBV20-1
j_gene: TRBJ2-3
abundance: few
d_gene: -
CDR3aa: CSARISAQRTDTQYF
CDR3nt: TGCAGTGCTAGAATCTCGGCACAGAGGACAGATACGCAGTATTTT

v_gene: TRBV7-2
j_gene: TRBJ2-3
abundance: -
d_gene: -
CDR3aa: CASSLWGPDSTDTQYF
CDR3nt: TGTGCCAGCAGCTTATGGGGTCCCGACAGCACAGATACGCAGTATTTT

v_gene: TRBV29-1
j_gene: TRBJ2-5
abundance: few
d_gene: -
CDR3aa: CSVEDLDFRDIETQYF
CDR3nt: TGCAGCGTTGAAGATTTGGATTTTCGTGATATAGAGACCCAGTACTTC

v_gene: TRBV2
j_gene: TRBJ2-1
abundance: few
d_gene: TRBD1
CDR3aa: CASTLDRAIYNSEQFF
CDR3nt: TGTGCCAGCACCTTAGACAGGGCCATTTACAATAGTGAGCAGTTCTTC

v_gene: TRBV2
j_gene: TRBJ1-5
abundance: few
d_gene: -
CDR3aa: CASSERHDSNQPQHF
CDR3nt: TGTGCCAGCAGTGAACGACACGATAGCAATCAGCCCCAGCATTTT

v_gene: TRBV20-1
j_gene: TRBJ2-1
abundance: -
d_gene: TRBD1
CDR3aa: CSAERQGPNEQFF
CDR3nt: TGCAGTGCTGAGAGACAGGGGCCCAATGAGCAGTTCTTC

v_gene: TRBV6-1
j_gene: TRBJ1-2
abundance: -
d_gene: -
CDR3aa: CASSEAGFDYGYTF
CDR3nt: TGTGCCAGCAGTGAAGCAGGATTTGACTATGGCTACACCTTC

v_gene: TRBV20-1
j_gene: TRBJ2-7
abundance: -
d_gene: TRBD1
CDR3aa: CSAEGQGSPYEQYF
CDR3nt: TGCAGTGCAGAGGGACAGGGGAGCCCCTACGAGCAGTACTTC

v_gene: TRBV4-1
j_gene: TRBJ1-2
abundance: -
d_gene: -
CDR3aa: CASSQEWTDGYTF
CDR3nt: TGCGCCAGCAGCCAAGAATGGACGGATGGCTACACCTTC

v_gene: TRBV4-2
j_gene: TRBJ2-3
abundance: few
d_gene: -
CDR3aa: CASSQLLPQESSTDTQYF
CDR3nt: TGTGCCAGCAGCCAACTCCTCCCTCAGGAGTCTAGCACAGATACGCAGTATTTT

v_gene: TRBV6-5
j_gene: TRBJ2-3
abundance: -
d_gene: -
CDR3aa: CASTPRLPKFPDTQYF
CDR3nt: TGTGCCAGCACCCCGAGGCTCCCTAAATTTCCAGATACGCAGTATTTT

v_gene: TRBV10-3
j_gene: TRBJ1-2
abundance: -
d_gene: -
CDR3aa: CALGYYGPGIFNYGYTF
CDR3nt: TGTGCCTTAGGCTATTACGGGCCAGGAATCTTTAACTATGGCTACACCTTC

v_gene: TRBV5-1
j_gene: TRBJ2-5
abundance: -
d_gene: TRBD1
CDR3aa: CASSLDRVTETQYF
CDR3nt: TGCGCCAGCAGCTTAGACAGGGTGACAGAGACCCAGTACTTC

v_gene: TRBV7-2
j_gene: TRBJ2-1
abundance: -
d_gene: -
CDR3aa: CASRQGALISNEQFF
CDR3nt: TGTGCCAGCAGACAGGGCGCCCTAATATCCAATGAGCAGTTCTTC

v_gene: TRBV29-1
j_gene: TRBJ1-1
abundance: -
d_gene: TRBD1
CDR3aa: CSARRRDRGFGEAFF
CDR3nt: TGCAGCGCCCGAAGGAGGGACAGGGGGTTCGGTGAAGCTTTCTTT

v_gene: TRBV15
j_gene: TRBJ2-3
abundance: -
d_gene: -
CDR3aa: CATSGRGSLTDTQYF
CDR3nt: TGTGCCACCAGCGGAAGGGGGAGTCTCACAGATACGCAGTATTTT

v_gene: TRBV11-2
j_gene: TRBJ2-3
abundance: -
d_gene: -
CDR3aa: CASSLTLPTDTQYF
CDR3nt: TGTGCCAGCAGCTTAACCCTCCCCACAGATACGCAGTATTTT

v_gene: TRBV29-1
j_gene: TRBJ2-7
abundance: -
d_gene: -
CDR3aa: CSVAGIPSYEQYF
CDR3nt: TGCAGCGTTGCAGGGATCCCCTCCTACGAGCAGTACTTC

v_gene: TRBV5-5
j_gene: TRBJ1-1
abundance: -
d_gene: -
CDR3aa: CASAPWGGALNTEAFF
CDR3nt: TGTGCCAGCGCCCCTTGGGGTGGGGCATTGAACACTGAAGCTTTCTTT

v_gene: TRBV5-1
j_gene: TRBJ2-7
abundance: -
d_gene: -
CDR3aa: CASSMDGLVGEQYF
CDR3nt: TGCGCCAGCAGCATGGACGGACTCGTGGGCGAGCAGTACTTC

v_gene: TRBV14
j_gene: TRBJ2-1
abundance: -
d_gene: TRBD2
CDR3aa: CASSQSGGLNEQFF
CDR3nt: TGTGCCAGCAGCCAAAGCGGGGGGCTAAATGAGCAGTTCTTC

v_gene: TRBV4-1
j_gene: TRBJ2-5
abundance: -
d_gene: TRBD2
CDR3aa: CASSPGGGLGETQYF
CDR3nt: TGCGCCAGCAGCCCGGGGGGAGGTTTAGGAGAGACCCAGTACTTC

v_gene: TRBV5-1
j_gene: TRBJ2-7
abundance: -
d_gene: TRBD1
CDR3aa: CASSLSSQGVYEQYF
CDR3nt: TGCGCCAGCAGCTTATCCTCACAGGGGGTATACGAGCAGTACTTC

v_gene: TRBV7-2
j_gene: TRBJ2-2
abundance: few
d_gene: TRBD1
CDR3aa: CASSLVGTGLNTGELFF
CDR3nt: TGTGCCAGCAGCTTAGTGGGGACAGGCTTGAACACCGGGGAGCTGTTTTTT

v_gene: TRBV7-2
j_gene: TRBJ1-1
abundance: -
d_gene: -
CDR3aa: CASSLKARSPNTEAFF
CDR3nt: TGTGCCAGCAGCTTAAAGGCCCGATCCCCGAACACTGAAGCTTTCTTT

v_gene: TRBV27
j_gene: TRBJ1-6
abundance: -
d_gene: TRBD1
CDR3aa: CASSLSTGGGSPLHF
CDR3nt: TGTGCCAGCAGTTTATCTACAGGGGGAGGTTCACCCCTCCACTTT

v_gene: TRBV28
j_gene: TRBJ2-1
abundance: -
d_gene: TRBD1
CDR3aa: CASRLTGGRINEQFF
CDR3nt: TGTGCCAGCAGATTGACAGGGGGAAGGATCAATGAGCAGTTCTTC

v_gene: TRBV29-1
j_gene: TRBJ2-7
abundance: -
d_gene: -
CDR3aa: CSVGQTSSYNEQYF
CDR3nt: TGCAGCGTTGGGCAGACCTCCTCCTACAATGAGCAGTACTTC

v_gene: TRBV20-1
j_gene: TRBJ2-7
abundance: -
d_gene: -
CDR3aa: CSAGKHAGQYEQYF
CDR3nt: TGCAGTGCCGGGAAGCATGCGGGGCAGTACGAGCAGTACTTC

v_gene: TRBV28
j_gene: TRBJ2-1
abundance: -
d_gene: -
CDR3aa: CASSLSSGRKTTYNEQFF
CDR3nt: TGTGCCAGCAGTTTATCCTCGGGACGGAAGACTACCTACAATGAGCAGTTCTTC

v_gene: TRBV7-8
j_gene: TRBJ2-3
abundance: -
d_gene: TRBD1
CDR3aa: CASIAGTGAITQYF
CDR3nt: TGTGCCAGTATCGCCGGGACAGGGGCGATTACGCAGTATTTT

v_gene: TRBV7-9
j_gene: TRBJ1-2
abundance: -
d_gene: -
CDR3aa: CASSLVGRSYTF
CDR3nt: TGTGCCAGCAGCTTAGTTGGGCGTAGCTACACCTTC

v_gene: TRBV20-1
j_gene: TRBJ2-1
abundance: -
d_gene: TRBD2
CDR3aa: CSASSVAGISNEQFF
CDR3nt: TGCAGTGCTAGTTCGGTAGCGGGGATCTCCAATGAGCAGTTCTTC

v_gene: TRBV4-3
j_gene: TRBJ2-4
abundance: -
d_gene: -
CDR3aa: CASSQEQDPFNLAKNIQYF
CDR3nt: TGCGCCAGCAGCCAAGAACAGGACCCCTTTAATCTAGCCAAAAACATTCAGTACTTC

v_gene: TRBV3-1
j_gene: TRBJ2-3
abundance: -
d_gene: -
CDR3aa: CASRAEGGRTDTQYF
CDR3nt: TGTGCCAGCAGGGCGGAGGGGGGACGCACAGATACGCAGTATTTT

v_gene: TRBV4-2
j_gene: TRBJ1-2
abundance: -
d_gene: TRBD1
CDR3aa: CASSQDPAGGRDGYTF
CDR3nt: TGTGCCAGCAGCCAAGATCCAGCAGGGGGAAGGGATGGCTACACCTTC

v_gene: TRBV6-5
j_gene: TRBJ2-1
abundance: -
d_gene: -
CDR3aa: CASSSPRGNEQFF
CDR3nt: TGTGCCAGCAGTTCACCCAGGGGCAATGAGCAGTTCTTC

v_gene: TRBV20-1
j_gene: TRBJ2-5
abundance: -
d_gene: -
CDR3aa: CSARASYPTQYF
CDR3nt: TGCAGTGCTAGGGCCAGTTATCCGACCCAGTACTTC

v_gene: TRBV24-1
j_gene: TRBJ2-7
abundance: few
d_gene: TRBD1
CDR3aa: CATSDSGTGSSEQYF
CDR3nt: TGTGCCACCAGTGATTCCGGGACAGGGTCATCCGAGCAGTACTTC

v_gene: TRBV6-5
j_gene: TRBJ1-2
abundance: -
d_gene: TRBD1
CDR3aa: CASTPRAGGFYGYTF
CDR3nt: TGTGCCAGCACCCCTAGGGCAGGGGGCTTCTATGGCTACACCTTC

v_gene: TRBV2
j_gene: TRBJ2-2
abundance: -
d_gene: -
CDR3aa: CASSEGGGPAGELFF
CDR3nt: TGTGCCAGCAGTGAAGGCGGAGGGCCAGCCGGGGAGCTGTTTTTT

v_gene: TRBV20-1
j_gene: TRBJ2-7
abundance: -
d_gene: -
CDR3aa: CSAIQGTYEQYF
CDR3nt: TGCAGTGCAATACAGGGAACCTACGAGCAGTACTTC